The count of the clone carrying this T cell receptor (beta chain) is one. Its cognate antigen is unknown. Trimming cost V 4 bases and J 4 bases; bases outside gene matches: 2. This CDR3 spans 13 amino acids. The sample belongs to a study of T cell responses to AZD1222 COVID-19 vaccine. Study in general: Whether given at about 4 or about 12 weeks, second doses were pooled.

Produced via immunoSEQ multiplex PCR; TCRdb's table is partial and in-frame only. The repertoire holds about 100,000 clones, with roughly nine tenths as singletons. Overall study findings and caveats: Spike-spanning, vaccine-associated CD4 TCRs were dominant at 160-218 and 743-854. Seropositivity was recorded at baseline in only a handful of AZD1222 recipients. Without day 14 samples, only post-peak T cell repertoires were studied.

This clonotype was obtained from an adult in good health. V usage is TRBV12-3 or TRBV12-4 and J usage is TRBJ1-1; 8 bases align to TRBD1. The material sequenced was peripheral blood, taken on day 0 of AZD1222 vaccination. CDR3 DNA: TGTGCCAGCAGTTGGACAGGGACCACTGAAGCTTTCTTT. Translation: CASSWTGTTEAFF.